Below are 28 T cell receptor beta chains sequenced from a single sample in a study of T cell repertoires in cytomegalovirus infection. TCRdb ran MiXCR on the reads and lists one entry per CDR3 protein. This table has fewer than 950,000 distinct CDR3 sequences, 30% to 35% appearing once. For these TCRs, the target antigens are not known. The sequencing used cultured CD8+ T cells from PBMCs, collected from culture after CMV antigen stimulation. The receptors here all came from a human donor in good health (CMV status not recorded). Some clones in this sample may be carry-over from other donors' samples.

J is TRBJ2-7 and V is TRBV6-2 or TRBV6-3; D gene uncertain. Germline CDR1 and CDR2: MNHEY and SVGEGT. The CDR3 totals 15 residues. The V end lost 5 bases, the J end lost 9 bases, and 23 bases lay between the germline ends. The CDR3 loop reads CASSKDRLTTTGQYV. DNA of the CDR3: TGTGCCAGCAGTAAGGATCGCCTTACTACTACTGGGCAGTACGTC.

For this clonotype: Given a much more abundant clone one base away, this may be a read error. The genes are TRBV12-3 or TRBV12-4 and TRBJ1-1; D is unresolved. The CDR3 spans 14 residues. The DNA for the CDR3 is TGTGACAGCAGCCAAGCCACACCGAACACTGAAGCTTTCTTT. This gives the protein CDSSQATPNTEAFF.

The chain combines TRBV5-6 with TRBJ1-1; D is unclear. Germline assignment: CDR1 SGHDT and CDR2 YYEEEE. The V end was cut by 1 base, the J end by 0 bases, with 10 bases between. The CDR3 is 15 residues long. The CDR3 region has the DNA TGTGCCAGCAGCTTGAACATCTACATGAACACTGAAGCTTTCTTT. It encodes CASSLNIYMNTEAFF.

There are a few counts of this clonotype. V usage is TRBV6-5 and J usage is TRBJ1-2; D unclear. Germline V lookup: CDR1 MNHEY, CDR2 SVGAGI. The V and J ends lost 7 bases and 7 bases respectively, with 16 bases between them. The CDR3 has 13 residues. In nucleotides, the CDR3 is TGTGCCAGCACGCTGGGGTTGACTTCTGGCTACACCTTC. Translation gives CASTLGLTSGYTF.

This clonotype showed up just a few times. The chain carries TRBV6-2 or TRBV6-3 and TRBJ2-5, with 11 nucleotides matching TRBD2. The germline V gene has CDR1 MNHEY and CDR2 SVGEGT. This CDR3 comprises 15 residues. Trimming took 7 bases from V and 5 from J; bases not matched to a gene: 9. The CDR3 loop reads CASTIELAGDETQYF. CDR3 sequence (DNA): TGTGCCAGCACGATTGAACTAGCGGGGGATGAGACCCAGTACTTC.

The chain uses TRBV15 and TRBJ1-5; TRBD1 agrees at 10 bases. V shed 3 bases, J shed 1 base, and the junction held 12 bases outside the gene matches. The CDR3 covers 19 residues. CDR1 and CDR2 (germline): LNHNV, YYDKDF (reference sequence). This CDR3 reads CATSSPRDRGFGSNQPQHF. CDR3 bases: TGTGCCACCAGCAGTCCTCGGGACAGGGGTTTTGGGAGCAATCAGCCCCAGCATTTT.

The sample holds a few counts of this clonotype. The chain is built from TRBV4-1 and TRBJ2-3; TRBD2 agrees at 9 bases. CDR1 and CDR2 from the germline V gene are MGHRA and YSYEKL. The junction had 4 bases not matched to a gene; V was cut back by 3 bases and J by 9 bases. This CDR3 is built from 13 residues. The DNA of the CDR3 is TGCGCCAGCAGCCAGCCTACTAGCGGGACGCAGTATTTT. As protein: CASSQPTSGTQYF.

This clonotype was detected a few times. The chain links TRBV7-3 to TRBJ2-3; 10 bases match TRBD2. V dropped 4 bases and J dropped 10; count of bases not matched to a gene: 8. The CDR3 has 14 residues. CDR1 and CDR2 (germline): SGHTA, FQGTGA. In DNA, the CDR3 is TGTGCCAGCAGCTCGGCTAGCGGGGGTAGGGCGCAGTATTTT. Protein: CASSSASGGRAQYF.

This clonotype was recorded at least ten times. This rearrangement joins TRBV7-9 to TRBJ2-3; 8 bases are shared with TRBD1. The germline gives CDR1 SEHNR, CDR2 FQNEAQ (reference sequence). The CDR3 is 16 amino acids. The trim removed 5 bases at V and 4 bases at J, leaving 11 bases unmatched. The CDR3 sequence is CASSALQGAAADTQYF. In DNA form, the CDR3 reads TGTGCCAGCAGCGCCTTGCAGGGGGCCGCGGCAGATACGCAGTATTTT.

The chain couples TRBV4-1 to TRBJ1-6; D unclear. The germline V gene encodes CDR1 MGHRA and CDR2 YSYEKL. Trimming removed 0 bases from V and 8 bases from J, with 11 bases in between. The CDR3 is made up of 15 amino acids. CDR3 sequence: CASSQERQRDSPLHF. As DNA, the CDR3 is TGCGCCAGCAGCCAAGAAAGGCAGAGGGATTCACCCCTCCACTTT.

This chain joins TRBV6-8 and TRBJ2-7, with 9 bases matching TRBD1. The CDR3 length is 15 residues. Germline values: CDR1 MNHGY, CDR2 SAAAGT. With 6 bases clipped from V and 1 base from J, the junction kept 7 bases outside the gene matches. CDR3 DNA sequence: TGTGCCAGCAGCCCCGGGACAGGGCATTCCTACGAGCAGTACTTC. It yields the protein CASSPGTGHSYEQYF.

This clonotype was seen more than once but under ten times. This sequence joins TRBV25-1 and TRBJ2-7, with 9 bases that match TRBD1. The germline CDR1 and CDR2 sequences are MGHDK and SYGVNS. V was clipped by 5 bases and J by 2 bases; unmatched bases: 13. This CDR3 is 17 amino acids long. In DNA, the CDR3 is TGTGCCAGCAGTCCCCCCCCGGGACAGGGTACTACCTACGAGCAGTACTTC. Protein: CASSPPPGQGTTYEQYF.

Regarding this clonotype: One base away lies a much larger clone, so this may be a sequencing read error. The rearrangement uses TRBV7-8 and TRBJ2-5; 9 nucleotides agree with TRBD2. This CDR3 has 15 residues. Per germline, CDR1 SGHVS and CDR2 FQNEAQ. The CDR3 sequence is CVSSHAGGNQETQYF. CDR3 nucleotide sequence: TGTGTCAGCAGCCACGCGGGGGGGAACCAAGAGACCCAGTACTTC.

V is TRBV7-6 and J is TRBJ2-5; D gene uncertain. Germline CDR1 reads SGHVS; CDR2 reads FNYEAQ. The CDR3 loop spans 12 amino acids. Trimming stripped 7 bases from V and 0 bases from J, with 6 bases between. CDR3 bases: TGTGCCAGCAAGACGAACCAAGAGACCCAGTACTTC. Translated: CASKTNQETQYF.

Only one count was recorded for this clonotype. A much more abundant neighbour one base away suggests this may be a read error. The V call is TRBV7-6, the J call TRBJ2-3, with a weak D call TRBD1 (5 bases). The CDR3 runs 20 residues. V gave up 4 bases and J gave up 0 bases, with 26 bases separating them. Germline V lookup: CDR1 SGHVS, CDR2 FNYEAQ. The CDR3 DNA reads as TGTGCCAGCAGCTCACCCGAGACAGCTAGGGTGAGTCGAAGCACAGATACGCAGTATTTT. Its translation is CASSSPETARVSRSTDTQYF.

This clonotype has only a few counts. The V call is TRBV20-1, the J call TRBJ1-2; 8 bases match TRBD1. The junction had 8 bases not matched to a gene; V was cut back by 4 bases and J by 4 bases. CDR1 is DFQATT, CDR2 SNEGSKA, per germline (reference sequence). This CDR3 is built from 14 residues. CDR3 sequence (DNA): TGCAGTGCTACCAAGGACAGGGCTGGCTATGGCTACACCTTC. Translation gives CSATKDRAGYGYTF.

This clonotype was counted a few times. This rearrangement joins TRBV7-2 to TRBJ1-2; TRBD1 is a possible D gene (5 bases). Germline V CDR1 and CDR2: SGHTA, FQGNSA. The CDR3 runs to 13 residues. V lost 1 base and J lost 4, with 7 bases in between. CDR3 sequence (DNA): TGTGCCAGCAGCTTAGAGAGGGGCTATGGCTACACCTTC. It codes for CASSLERGYGYTF.

The chain carries TRBV5-4 and TRBJ2-2, with no clear D. Trimming removed 1 base from V and 0 bases from J, with 10 bases in between. Germline V lookup: CDR1 SGHNT, CDR2 YYREEE (reference sequence). This CDR3 spans 16 amino acids. The CDR3 coding sequence is TGTGCCAGCAGCTTGTATCTCGGAACGAACACCGGGGAGCTGTTTTTT. Encoded protein: CASSLYLGTNTGELFF.

This clonotype was observed a handful of times. The CDR3 spells CASSIGGSTPKPEAFF. In DNA form, the CDR3 reads TGTGCCAGTAGTATAGGAGGGTCGACACCCAAACCTGAAGCTTTCTTT. The rearrangement links TRBV19 to TRBJ1-1; no firm D call. CDR3 length: 16 residues. Deletions cut 1 base from V and 6 bases from J, with 18 bases between. From germline, CDR1 is LNHDA and CDR2 SQIVND (reference sequence).

The CDR3 DNA reads as TGTGCCAGCAGTTACTCTCCGGGACCACCTAACGAGCAGTACTTC. It codes for CASSYSPGPPNEQYF. V usage is TRBV6-2 or TRBV6-3 and J usage is TRBJ2-7, with D perhaps being TRBD1 or TRBD2 (5 bases each). Trimming took 0 bases from V and 5 from J, leaving 14 bases between them. CDR3 length equals 15 residues. Looked up from germline, CDR1 is MNHEY and CDR2 is SVGEGT.

Ten or more counts support this clonotype. The chain is built from TRBV7-9 and TRBJ2-7; a weak D match, TRBD1 (5 bases). The CDR3 spans 15 residues. Germline-derived CDR1 and CDR2 are SEHNR and FQNEAQ (reference sequence). Trimming took off 1 base at V and 1 base at J, with 11 bases between the two ends. CDR3 DNA sequence: TGTGCCAGCAGCTTAGTCGGCCAGGGATCCTACGAGCAGTACTTC. Translated: CASSLVGQGSYEQYF.

The chain is built from TRBV10-3 and TRBJ2-1, with D tentatively TRBD1 (6 bases). V lost 0 bases, J lost 6 bases, and 15 bases lay in between. Germline V gene sequence: CDR1 ENHRY, CDR2 SYGVKD. This CDR3 spans 16 amino acids. For the CDR3, the DNA is TGTGCCATCAGTGAGTCAGGGCAGGGGCCATCCAATGAGCAGTTCTTC. Translating gives CAISESGQGPSNEQFF.

V usage is TRBV2 and J usage is TRBJ2-3; the D gene is possibly TRBD2 (5 bases). Trimming shortened V by 8 bases and J by 0 bases, and 12 bases separated the two germline ends. Germline loops: CDR1 SNHLY, CDR2 FYNNEI. This CDR3 contains 14 residues. The CDR3 DNA reads as TGTGCCAGCTCTGGGGTAGCGAGCACAGATACGCAGTATTTT. Translated, it gives CASSGVASTDTQYF.

This clonotype was counted a single time. The chain couples TRBV25-1 to TRBJ2-7; 7 bases are a match to TRBD1. J was trimmed by 3 bases and V by 6 bases; bases with no gene match: 14. CDR1 and CDR2 (germline): MGHDK, SYGVNS. The CDR3 runs to 16 residues. CDR3 bases: TGTGCCAGCAGGGGCCTTCGAGGACAGGAGCTCTACGAGCAGTACTTC. It codes for CASRGLRGQELYEQYF.

V usage is TRBV12-3 or TRBV12-4 and J usage is TRBJ2-3; D call uncertain. This CDR3 is built from 13 residues. Trimming pared 3 bases from V and 4 bases from J, leaving 8 bases between. CDR3 coding DNA: TGTGCCAGCAGTTTTGCCAACGCAGATACGCAGTATTTT. Translation gives CASSFANADTQYF.

Remarks on this clonotype: A much larger clone lies a single base off, so this may be a read error. J is TRBJ1-1 and V is TRBV6-5; D perhaps matches TRBD1 (5 bases). Per the germline V gene, CDR1 is MNHEY and CDR2 is SVGAGI. The CDR3 has 13 amino acids. The CDR3 nucleotides are TGTGTCAGCTCCTCCGGGGGGGTTACTGAAGCTTTCTTT. Translating it yields CVSSSGGVTEAFF.

The rearrangement joins TRBV27 to TRBJ2-5; no clear D gene. The CDR3 extends over 15 amino acids. Trimming removed 6 bases from V and 4 bases from J, with 18 bases in between. Germline V CDR1 and CDR2: MNHEY, SMNVEV (reference sequence). The CDR3 region is CASSTTLGNSETQYF. CDR3 nucleotides: TGTGCCAGCAGCACAACGTTGGGCAACTCAGAGACCCAGTACTTC.

There are a few counts of this clonotype. The rearrangement links TRBV6-5 to TRBJ1-1; maybe TRBD1 (5 bases). CDR1 and CDR2 from the germline V gene are MNHEY and SVGAGI. This CDR3 spans 15 amino acids. V was pared by 0 bases and J by 1 base, with 9 bases between. The CDR3 here is CASSYSSTGNTEAFF. As DNA, the CDR3 is TGTGCCAGCAGTTACTCGAGTACAGGGAACACTGAAGCTTTCTTT.